The 19 T cell receptor beta chains in this list originate from one sample, sequenced in a study of shared clonotypes between healthy human individuals. Assay used: immunoSEQ multiplex PCR; TCRdb lists only in-frame clones, some missing. The table includes fewer than 1.6 million clones, 97% to 99% detected once. The sample consisted of naive CD4+ T cells sorted from blood. The subset was: CD45RA+ positively selected. These receptors were obtained from a man aged 25 to 40 in good health.

CDR3 DNA: TGTGCCAGCAGCTTAGCGGGCAGGGACCAAAGGCAGTTCTTC. Its protein product is CASSLAGRDQRQFF. The gene calls are TRBV11-3 and TRBJ2-1; the D gene could be TRBD1 or TRBD2 (5 bases each). The CDR3 is 14 amino acids. Germline loops: CDR1 SGHNT, CDR2 YENEEA. The V gene lost 1 base and the J gene lost 12 bases, with 16 bases spanning the gap.

The chain is built from TRBV10-3 and TRBJ2-1, with 9 bases aligning to TRBD2. V was clipped by 7 bases and J by 4 bases; unmatched bases: 5. Germline CDR1 and CDR2: ENHRY and SYGVKD. This CDR3 comprises 14 residues. CDR3 DNA sequence: TGTGCCATCATGGGCGGGAGGGGGTACAATGAGCAGTTCTTC. Its protein is CAIMGGRGYNEQFF.

The rearrangement uses TRBV10-1 and TRBJ2-3, with TRBD2 matching over 11 bases. The CDR3 is 15 amino acids. Germline V gene data show CDR1 as WNHNN and CDR2 as SYGVQD (reference sequence). After removal of 3 bases from V and 4 bases from J, the junction contained 3 bases not matched to a gene. CDR3 sequence (DNA): TGCGCCAGCAGTGAAACTAGCGGGAGACCAGATACGCAGTATTTT. This sequence encodes CASSETSGRPDTQYF.

The CDR3 coding sequence is TGTGCCAGTAGTAATACCTGGGCATATGAAAAACTGTTTTTT. Amino acid sequence: CASSNTWAYEKLFF. The V call is TRBV19, the J call TRBJ1-4, with D hard to call. Trimming shortened V by 4 bases and J by 6 bases, and 12 bases separated the two germline ends. There are 14 residues in the CDR3. Germline V CDR1 and CDR2: LNHDA, SQIVND (reference sequence).

The chain recombines TRBV5-1 with TRBJ2-7; D remains unclear. This CDR3 is 15 amino acids long. The germline gives CDR1 SGHRS, CDR2 YFSETQ. V lost 2 bases and J lost 4, with 16 bases in between. CDR3 protein: CASSLSRQGIYEQYF. The CDR3 DNA sequence: TGCGCCAGCAGCTTATCCAGACAAGGTATATACGAGCAGTACTTC.

The chain is built from TRBV2 and TRBJ2-3; D possibly corresponds to TRBD2 (6 bases). V was pared by 2 bases and J by 0 bases, with 9 bases between. Germline loops: CDR1 SNHLY, CDR2 FYNNEI. The CDR3 length is 15 residues. Here the CDR3 reads CASSEIAVSTDTQYF. In DNA, the CDR3 is TGTGCCAGCAGTGAAATAGCGGTTAGCACAGATACGCAGTATTTT.

The rearrangement links TRBV4-3 to TRBJ2-7; D possibly corresponds to TRBD1 (7 bases). CDR1 and CDR2 (germline): LGHNA, YSLEER. The CDR3 is 16 amino acids. The germline V and J ends were trimmed by 1 base and 3 bases, with 16 bases remaining between them. DNA for the CDR3: TGCGCCAGCAGCCAAGGAATTGGGCAGGGGGGCTACGAGCAGTACTTC. It codes for CASSQGIGQGGYEQYF.

The genes are TRBV7-8 and TRBJ2-7; TRBD2 matches 8 bases. The V segment lost 5 bases and the J segment 3 bases; nucleotides outside the gene matches: 6. Germline CDR1 SGHVS, CDR2 FQNEAQ. The CDR3 has 14 residues. As DNA, the CDR3 is TGTGCCAGCAGCAAACGGACTAGCTACTACGAGCAGTACTTC. Encoded protein: CASSKRTSYYEQYF.

This clone was recorded only once. V and J are TRBV5-1 and TRBJ1-1; perhaps TRBD1 as D (6 bases). From germline, CDR1 is SGHRS and CDR2 YFSETQ. The V end lost 0 bases, the J end lost 5 bases, and 17 bases lay between the germline ends. This CDR3 is 16 amino acids long. The CDR3 bases are TGCGCCAGCAGCTTGGGGCAGGGGATGGTATGGACTGAAGCTTTCTTT. Protein sequence: CASSLGQGMVWTEAFF.

This clone was detected once. In DNA, the CDR3 is TGCGCCAGCAGCTTGGACAGGGGGCGCGGTCTAAGCTCCTACAATGAGCAGTTCTTC. It yields the protein CASSLDRGRGLSSYNEQFF. J is TRBJ2-1 and V is TRBV5-1, with TRBD1 matching 9 bases. Germline V CDR1 and CDR2: SGHRS, YFSETQ. This CDR3 has 19 amino acids. V trimming: 0 bases; J trimming: 0 bases; junction bases outside the gene matches: 10.

This clone was counted once. The chain links TRBV7-9 to TRBJ2-1; 12 bases fit TRBD2. V shed 4 bases, J shed 3 bases, and the junction held 1 base outside the gene matches. Germline lookup yields CDR1 SEHNR and CDR2 FQNEAQ (reference sequence). The CDR3 covers 15 residues. The CDR3 nucleotides are TGTGCCAGCAGCTCTAGCGGGAGGGTCTACAATGAGCAGTTCTTC. It yields the protein CASSSSGRVYNEQFF.

V and J are TRBV2 and TRBJ2-7, with 11 bases matching TRBD2. CDR3 length: 15 amino acids. Germline CDR1 is SNHLY and CDR2 is FYNNEI. V trimming: 6 bases; J trimming: 6 bases; junction bases outside the gene matches: 10. The CDR3 nucleotides are TGTGCCAGCAGAGGACTAGCGGGTTCATCCGGCGAGCAGTACTTC. This gives the protein CASRGLAGSSGEQYF.

This chain uses TRBV6-5 with TRBJ1-2, with 8 positions matching TRBD1. This CDR3 has 16 amino acids. The ends lost 2 bases at V and 1 base at J; junction bases unmatched: 6. Per germline, CDR1 MNHEY and CDR2 SVGAGI. The CDR3 DNA is TGTGCCAGCAGTTACGGACAGGGAGGGAATAACTATGGCTACACCTTC. Its translation is CASSYGQGGNNYGYTF.

The V and J genes are TRBV21-1 and TRBJ2-7; the table's D call, TRBD2, was not checked against the DNA. TRBV21-1 is a listed pseudogene. The CDR3 covers 14 residues. In DNA form, the CDR3 reads TGTGCCAGCAGCAAAGTCTCGGGAAGGTTCGAGCAGTACTTC. Amino acid sequence: CASSKVSGRFEQYF.

V is TRBV28 and J is TRBJ2-1, with D maybe TRBD2 (6 bases). This CDR3 has 12 residues. Germline CDR1 MDHEN, CDR2 SYDVKM. With 6 bases removed from V and 6 bases from J, the gap between germline ends came to 9 bases. This CDR3 is CASRTSANEQFF. The DNA of the CDR3 is TGTGCCAGCAGGACTAGTGCCAATGAGCAGTTCTTC.

This sequence joins TRBV5-5 and TRBJ2-2, with 7 bases matching TRBD2. Germline values: CDR1 SGHKS, CDR2 YYEKEE (reference sequence). The V segment lost 0 bases and the J segment 4 bases; nucleotides outside the gene matches: 6. The CDR3 length is 16 residues. The CDR3: CASSLGASGVTGELFF. As DNA, the CDR3 is TGTGCCAGCAGCTTGGGTGCTAGCGGAGTCACCGGGGAGCTGTTTTTT.

The rearrangement links TRBV19 to TRBJ2-7; 7 bases agree with TRBD1. Per germline, CDR1 LNHDA and CDR2 SQIVND (reference sequence). V was clipped by 6 bases and J by 5 bases; unmatched bases: 7. This CDR3 is 13 amino acids long. CDR3 in amino acids: CASRTTGFHEQYF. The CDR3 bases are TGTGCCAGTAGGACGACAGGGTTCCACGAGCAGTACTTC.

This chain links TRBV29-1 with TRBJ2-7; 9 bases agree with TRBD2. V dropped 5 bases and J dropped 2; count of bases not matched to a gene: 13. The CDR3 totals 16 residues. Germline V gene sequence: CDR1 SQVTM, CDR2 ANQGSEA. CDR3 loop: CSVSAGISGSPYEQYF. The CDR3 region has the DNA TGCAGCGTTTCGGCCGGTATTAGCGGGAGCCCCTACGAGCAGTACTTC.

This clone was seen only once. The V and J genes are TRBV28 and TRBJ2-7; 7 bases fit TRBD2. The germline V gene has CDR1 MDHEN and CDR2 SYDVKM. V lost 7 bases, J lost 2 bases, and 11 bases stayed unmatched. The length of the CDR3 is 15 residues. This CDR3 is CASTETSWVPYEQYF. DNA of the CDR3: TGTGCCAGCACTGAGACTAGCTGGGTACCCTACGAGCAGTACTTC.